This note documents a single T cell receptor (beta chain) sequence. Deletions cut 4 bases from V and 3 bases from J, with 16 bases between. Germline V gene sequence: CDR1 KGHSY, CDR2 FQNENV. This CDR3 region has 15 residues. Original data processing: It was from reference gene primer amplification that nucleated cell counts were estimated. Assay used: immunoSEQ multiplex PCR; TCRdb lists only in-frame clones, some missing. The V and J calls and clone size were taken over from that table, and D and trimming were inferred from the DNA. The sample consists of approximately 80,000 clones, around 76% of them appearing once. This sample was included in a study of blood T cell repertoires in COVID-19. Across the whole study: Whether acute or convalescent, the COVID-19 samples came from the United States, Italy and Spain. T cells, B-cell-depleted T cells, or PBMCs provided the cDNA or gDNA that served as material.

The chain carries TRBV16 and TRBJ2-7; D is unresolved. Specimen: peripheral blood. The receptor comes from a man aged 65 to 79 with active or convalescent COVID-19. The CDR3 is CASSPLGGVVYEQYF. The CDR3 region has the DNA TGTGCCAGCAGCCCATTAGGCGGAGTTGTCTACGAGCAGTACTTC. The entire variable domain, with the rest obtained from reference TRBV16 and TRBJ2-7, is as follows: GEEVAQTPKHLVRGEGQKAKLYCAPIKGHSYVFWYQQVLKNEFKFLISFQNENVFDETGMPKERFSAKCLPNSPCSLEIQATKLEDSAVYFCASSPLGGVVYEQYFGPGTRLTVT.